This T cell receptor (beta chain) was sequenced in a study of Graves' ophthalmopathy and Graves' hyperthyroidism. Overall study findings and caveats: The model reached approximately 71% sensitivity and roughly 76% specificity for predicting ophthalmopathy progression.

As regards this clonotype: Its antigen is currently unknown.

Researchers took RNA transcripts and amplified TCR beta CDR3 regions from them. The library came from an HTBI-primed first-round RT-PCR and a second-round multiplex PCR. TCRdb ran MiXCR on the multiplex PCR reads and lists one entry per CDR3 protein. The sample carries over 150,000 distinct CDR3 sequences, 30% to 45% recorded once. The CDR3 is made up of 15 amino acids. Per the germline V gene, CDR1 is KGHSH and CDR2 is LQKENI. The ends were cut back, 0 bases at V and 5 bases at J, with 12 bases in the middle. Sequences were obtained from peripheral blood. The chain carries TRBV18 and TRBJ2-3, with D unresolved. The origin of this receptor is a woman aged 40 to 55 with Graves' ophthalmopathy. The CDR3 here is CASSPPSTPLDTQYF. CDR3 nucleotide sequence: TGTGCCAGCTCACCACCCTCGACCCCCCTAGATACGCAGTATTTT.